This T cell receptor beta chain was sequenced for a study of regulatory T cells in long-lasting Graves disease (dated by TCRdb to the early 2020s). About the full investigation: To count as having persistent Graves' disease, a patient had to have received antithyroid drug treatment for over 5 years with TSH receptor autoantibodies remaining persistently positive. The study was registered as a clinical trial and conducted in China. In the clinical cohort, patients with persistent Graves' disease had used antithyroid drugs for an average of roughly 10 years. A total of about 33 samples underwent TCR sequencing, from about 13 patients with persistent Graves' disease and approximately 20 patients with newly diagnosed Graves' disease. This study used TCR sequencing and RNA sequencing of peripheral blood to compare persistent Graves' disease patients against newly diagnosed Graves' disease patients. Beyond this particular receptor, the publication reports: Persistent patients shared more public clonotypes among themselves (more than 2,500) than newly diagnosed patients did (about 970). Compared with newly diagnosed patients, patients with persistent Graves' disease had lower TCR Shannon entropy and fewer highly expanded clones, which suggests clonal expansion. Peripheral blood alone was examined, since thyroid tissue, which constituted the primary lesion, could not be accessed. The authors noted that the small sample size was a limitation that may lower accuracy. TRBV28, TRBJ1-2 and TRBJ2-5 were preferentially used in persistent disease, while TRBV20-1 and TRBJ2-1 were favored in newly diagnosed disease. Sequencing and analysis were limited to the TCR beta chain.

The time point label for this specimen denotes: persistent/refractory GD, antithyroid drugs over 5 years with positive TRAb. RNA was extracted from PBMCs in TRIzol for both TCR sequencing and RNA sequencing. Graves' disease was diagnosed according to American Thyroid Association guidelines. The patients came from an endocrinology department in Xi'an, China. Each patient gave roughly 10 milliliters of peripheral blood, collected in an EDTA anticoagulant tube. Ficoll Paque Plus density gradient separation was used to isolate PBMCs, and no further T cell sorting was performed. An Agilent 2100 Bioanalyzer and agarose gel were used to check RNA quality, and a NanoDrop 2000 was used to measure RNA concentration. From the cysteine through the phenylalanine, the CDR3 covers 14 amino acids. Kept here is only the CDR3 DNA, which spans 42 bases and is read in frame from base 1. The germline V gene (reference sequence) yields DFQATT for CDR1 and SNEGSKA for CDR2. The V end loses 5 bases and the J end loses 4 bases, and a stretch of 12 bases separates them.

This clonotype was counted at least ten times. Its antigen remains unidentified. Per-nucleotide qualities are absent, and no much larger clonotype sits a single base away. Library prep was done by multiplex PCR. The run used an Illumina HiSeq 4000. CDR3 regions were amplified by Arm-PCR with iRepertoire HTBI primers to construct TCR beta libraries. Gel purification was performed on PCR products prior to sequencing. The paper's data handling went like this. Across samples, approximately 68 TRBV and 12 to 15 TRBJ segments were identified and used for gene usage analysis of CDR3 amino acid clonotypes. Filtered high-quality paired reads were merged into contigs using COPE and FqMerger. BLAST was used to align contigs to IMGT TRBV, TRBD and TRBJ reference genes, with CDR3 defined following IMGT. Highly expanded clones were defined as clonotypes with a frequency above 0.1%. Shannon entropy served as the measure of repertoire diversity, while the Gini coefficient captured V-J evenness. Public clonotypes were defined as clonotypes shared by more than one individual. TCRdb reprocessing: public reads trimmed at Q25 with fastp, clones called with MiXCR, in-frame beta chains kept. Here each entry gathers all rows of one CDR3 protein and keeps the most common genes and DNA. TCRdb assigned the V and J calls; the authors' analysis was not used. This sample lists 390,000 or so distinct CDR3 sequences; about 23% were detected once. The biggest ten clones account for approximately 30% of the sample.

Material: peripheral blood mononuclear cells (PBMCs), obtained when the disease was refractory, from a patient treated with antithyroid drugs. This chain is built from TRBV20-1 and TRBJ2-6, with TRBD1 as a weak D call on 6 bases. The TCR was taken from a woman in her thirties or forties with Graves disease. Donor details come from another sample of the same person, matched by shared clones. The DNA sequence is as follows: TGCAGTGCTCCCCGGGACACCGGGGCCAACGTCCTGACTTTC. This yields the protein CSAPRDTGANVLTF.